This T cell receptor beta chain comes out of a study of T cells in Graves' hyperthyroidism and ophthalmopathy (dated by TCRdb to between 2018 and 2021). Background for the entire study: Peripheral blood samples were taken at initial diagnosis, before any treatment was given. In roughly six Graves' hyperthyroidism patients, the study also compared T-cell repertoires from thyroid tissue with T-cell repertoires from blood. The paper describes TCR Vbeta CDR3 sequencing of around 140 peripheral blood samples, made up of roughly 40 ophthalmopathy patients, approximately 73 hyperthyroidism patients and roughly 17 progressor patients. To identify TCR V-J signatures that set the groups apart, the researchers used a discovery cohort of about a hundred patients, made up of approximately 43 with Graves' ophthalmopathy and 57 with stable Graves' hyperthyroidism. The 100 or so discovery patients were randomly split 7:3 into training and test sets. After sampling, hyperthyroidism patients received methimazole starting at 30 mg daily, and ophthalmopathy patients received high-dose intravenous methylprednisolone. Whether ophthalmopathy could be predicted prospectively was tested in an independent validation cohort made up of roughly 20 hyperthyroidism patients plus 17 patients who later progressed to ophthalmopathy. Summary of the overall study and its limitations: No statistical method was used to set the sample size in advance, and investigators knew the group allocation. Most expanded thyroid clonotypes (frequency above 0.001) were also found in blood, which suggests that blood repertoires may mirror thyroid immune responses. In validation, the model predicted progression to ophthalmopathy with around 71% sensitivity and around 72% specificity, a median of 6.5 months before onset. A model built on a 13 V-J signature distinguished ophthalmopathy from stable hyperthyroidism, reaching about 88% sensitivity and approximately 83% specificity in cross-validation and 80%/75% in testing.

Ophthalmopathy patients had moderately to severely active disease, with a Clinical Activity Score of 3 or more, a NOSPECS grade of 4 or more, and a disease duration of less than 3 months. The study excluded patients with uncontrolled infections, other autoimmune diseases, pregnancy or lactation. Diagnoses were based on clinical symptoms, serum thyroxine and TRAb, thyroid ultrasound and orbital computed tomography. Ficoll-Paque density gradient centrifugation was used to isolate PBMCs from 9.5 to 10 ml of fresh peripheral blood. Total RNA was extracted using Trizol reagent, and RNA quality was assessed on an Agilent 2100 Bioanalyzer. As regards this clonotype: Its antigen remains unidentified. Per-base qualities were not stored, and no clone one base away is much larger.

V drops 0 bases and J drops 6 bases, leaving 11 bases in between. CDR1 SGDLS and CDR2 YYNGEE were looked up in the germline V gene. There are 14 amino acids in the CDR3, from cysteine to phenylalanine inclusive. Only the CDR3 region is kept as DNA, spanning 42 bases read in frame from base 1. The TCR beta CDR3 regions were amplified from RNA transcripts. The TCR CDR3 was subjected to a first round of RT-PCR using the HTBI primer set and the Qiagen OneStep RT-PCR kit. A second multiplex PCR round built the libraries, followed by size selection and purification. Paired-end sequencing of the libraries was performed with 100 bp reads on an Illumina HiSeq2000. As for the original processing: Raw data were processed with SOAPnuke, discarding reads with adapters, uncalled bases, mean Phred below 15, or no exact constant-primer or identifier match. High-quality paired reads were merged using COPE v1.2.5, and each unique nucleotide sequence was defined as a clonotype. MiTCR v1.1 was used to align clonotypes to the IMGT TRBV, TRBD and TRBJ reference segments. The analysis was restricted to V-J combinations with a frequency above 0.0001, which together covered 98% to 99.2% of the repertoires. The TCS score was defined as F50 (clonal expansion) divided by E x V (chaos), with BLOSUM62-based TCRdist calculated between CDR3 peptides within each V-J. Welch's t-statistics and random forest reduced around 510 V-J features to 13, which were used in a naive Bayes classifier (R e1071). Using fastp trimming at Q25 and MiXCR clonotype assembly, TCRdb reanalyzed the public sequencing data and kept in-frame beta chains. Entries that share a CDR3 protein sequence are merged under the most common genes and DNA. For this entry, the V and J calls and clone size follow TCRdb and not the study's own pipeline. The sample table lists about 290,000 distinct CDR3 sequences, 17% of them with a count of one. The ten largest clones capture less than 70% of the sample.

Rearrangement joined TRBV9 to TRBJ2-3, and possibly TRBD2, on 5 matching bases. The sequence was obtained from a woman aged 55-70 years with Graves' ophthalmopathy. The sample taken for sequencing was blood. This receptor carries the CDR3 CASSVAAAADTQYF. The nucleotide sequence reads as follows: TGTGCCAGCAGCGTAGCTGCAGCGGCTGATACGCAGTATTTT.